The 14 T cell receptor beta chains presented below share a single source sample, sequenced in a study of blood T cell repertoires in COVID-19. The assay was immunoSEQ multiplex PCR, and TCRdb's table has in-frame clones only and misses some. The table has some 140,000 clones, about 85% seen once. The sequencing sample was made of peripheral blood. The receptors originated from a man aged 60 to 69 with COVID-19, enrolled during active disease.

The rearrangement uses TRBV19 and TRBJ2-2, with D possibly TRBD1 on 5 matching bases. Germline loops: CDR1 LNHDA, CDR2 SQIVND (reference sequence). CDR3 length equals 14 residues. Trimming removed 6 bases from V and 4 bases from J, with 12 bases in between. The CDR3 sequence is CASSKKGFTGELFF. CDR3 DNA sequence: TGTGCCAGTAGCAAAAAGGGGTTCACCGGGGAGCTGTTTTTT.

V usage is TRBV21-1 and J usage is TRBJ2-7; the table's D call TRBD2 went unverified against the DNA. TRBV21-1 represents a pseudogene. This CDR3 is 9 amino acids long. CDR3 in amino acids: CASSKAEDF. DNA for the CDR3: TGTGCCAGCAGCAAAGCAGAGGACTTC.

In this sample, this clone turned up once. V is TRBV9 and J is TRBJ1-2; D is unclear. The CDR3 has 14 residues. Trimming pared 0 bases from V and 4 bases from J, leaving 10 bases between. Germline assignment: CDR1 SGDLS and CDR2 YYNGEE. The CDR3 DNA is TGTGCCAGCAGCGTAGGAGGGAACCCCTATGGCTACACCTTC. Its translation: CASSVGGNPYGYTF. The complete variable domain, with remaining parts taken from reference TRBV9 and TRBJ1-2, reads DSGVTQTPKHLITATGQRVTLRCSPRSGDLSVYWYQQSLDQGLQFLIQYYNGEERAKGNILERFSAQQFPDLHSELNLSSLELGDSALYFCASSVGGNPYGYTFGSGTRLTVV.

The V and J genes are TRBV7-2 and TRBJ2-1; 11 bases align to TRBD2. V lost 3 bases, J lost 8 bases, and 6 bases stayed unmatched. The CDR3 has 15 amino acids. Germline values: CDR1 SGHTA, CDR2 FQGNSA. CDR3 protein: CASSFALAGVDEQFF. CDR3 nucleotide sequence: TGTGCCAGCAGCTTCGCACTAGCGGGAGTAGATGAGCAGTTCTTC.

The CDR3 region is CASSRDRENTEAFF. As DNA, the CDR3 is TGTGCCAGCTCGCGGGACAGGGAGAACACTGAAGCTTTCTTT. The gene calls are TRBV18 and TRBJ1-1; 9 bases line up with TRBD1. The length of the CDR3 is 14 residues. Per germline, CDR1 KGHSH and CDR2 LQKENI. With V trimmed by 6 bases and J by 1 base, 3 bases remained unmatched.

V and J are TRBV6-5 and TRBJ1-6; D unresolved. Germline values: CDR1 MNHEY, CDR2 SVGAGI. Trimming removed 3 bases from V and 10 bases from J, with 16 bases in between. This CDR3 contains 15 residues. CDR3 sequence (DNA): TGTGCCAGCAGTTATTTCCTGGCGGTCGGATCACCCCTCCACTTT. It encodes CASSYFLAVGSPLHF.

The rearrangement links TRBV6-2 or TRBV6-3 to TRBJ1-1; no firm D call. Germline lookup yields CDR1 MNHEY and CDR2 SVGEGT. The CDR3 consists of 12 residues. Trimming pared 6 bases from V and 0 bases from J, leaving 5 bases between. CDR3 residues: CASSPLNTEAFF. DNA of the CDR3: TGTGCCAGCAGCCCCTTGAACACTGAAGCTTTCTTT.

The rearrangement uses TRBV12-3 or TRBV12-4 and TRBJ1-2; no clear D gene. The CDR3 is made up of 11 amino acids. V shed 5 bases and J shed 9 bases, with 10 bases lying between them. The CDR3 loop is CASSRDRRYTF. CDR3 nucleotide sequence: TGTGCCAGCAGTCGGGATCGTCGCTACACCTTC.

The gene calls are TRBV6-1 and TRBJ2-7; D perhaps matches TRBD2 (5 bases). Germline CDR1 is MNHNS and CDR2 is SASEGT. CDR3 size: 14 residues. Trimming shortened V by 2 bases and J by 2 bases, and 10 bases separated the two germline ends. The CDR3 loop reads CASSELSGTYEQYF. In DNA form, the CDR3 reads TGTGCCAGCAGTGAATTATCCGGGACCTACGAGCAGTACTTC.

The rearrangement links TRBV5-4 to TRBJ2-4; D is perhaps TRBD2 (7 bases). With 1 base removed from V and 5 bases from J, the gap between germline ends came to 10 bases. The germline V gene encodes CDR1 SGHNT and CDR2 YYREEE (reference sequence). The CDR3 covers 14 residues. The chain's CDR3 is CASSLRGGQNIQYF. Written as DNA, the CDR3 is TGTGCCAGCAGCTTGAGGGGGGGCCAAAACATTCAGTACTTC.

The chain uses TRBV18 and TRBJ2-1; the match to TRBD2 covers 9 bases. Germline V lookup: CDR1 KGHSH, CDR2 LQKENI. J gave up 3 bases and V 3 bases, and 12 bases lay outside the gene matches. The CDR3 totals 18 residues. CDR3 residues: CASSPGVSGGSIYNEQFF. CDR3 bases: TGTGCCAGCTCACCGGGGGTTAGCGGGGGATCTATCTACAATGAGCAGTTCTTC.

CDR3 in DNA: TGTGCCAGCAGCATACTAGCGGGAGGGAGCACAGATACGCAGTATTTT. It is translated as CASSILAGGSTDTQYF. The genes are TRBV7-8 and TRBJ2-3, with 13 nucleotides matching TRBD2. Germline CDR1 is SGHVS and CDR2 is FQNEAQ. The CDR3 covers 16 residues. V gave up 5 bases and J gave up 0 bases; unmatched junction bases: 2.

This chain joins TRBV5-4 and TRBJ2-1; tentatively, D is TRBD1 (5 bases). The CDR3 totals 15 residues. In germline, CDR1 is SGHNT, CDR2 YYREEE (reference sequence). Deletions cut 0 bases from V and 9 bases from J, with 16 bases between. CDR3 region: CASSLGQTLTVEQFF. The DNA for the CDR3 is TGTGCCAGCAGCTTGGGACAGACCCTTACCGTTGAGCAGTTCTTC.

CDR3 sequence reads: CATGTDFLEAFF. The CDR3 coding sequence is TGTGCCACTGGGACAGACTTTCTTGAAGCTTTCTTT. The chain joins TRBV5-4 to TRBJ1-1, with 7 positions matching TRBD1. V shed 9 bases, J shed 7 bases, and the junction held 9 bases outside the gene matches. The CDR3 extends over 12 amino acids. Germline V CDR1 and CDR2: SGHNT, YYREEE (reference sequence).